The 6 T cell receptor beta chains below come from one sample, sequenced in a study of T cell changes during pregnancy in multiple sclerosis. Profiled with immunoSEQ multiplex PCR; TCRdb holds only in-frame clones, not every one. The sample carries fewer than 85,000 clones, approximately 94% recorded once. Sequencing used peripheral blood, obtained after pregnancy. The receptors stem from a female donor in good health, enrolled as a control in a pregnancy study.

The chain recombines TRBV15 with TRBJ1-2, with a possible D match to TRBD1 (6 bases). This CDR3 region has 13 residues. Germline CDR1 LNHNV, CDR2 YYDKDF (reference sequence). Trimming stripped 3 bases from V and 8 bases from J, with 13 bases between. The CDR3 sequence is CATSRGAWGGYTF. CDR3 DNA sequence: TGTGCCACCAGCAGGGGGGCTTGGGGAGGCTACACCTTC.

The chain links TRBV5-6 to TRBJ2-1; 7 positions agree with TRBD1. The CDR3 loop spans 15 amino acids. V lost 5 bases to trimming and J lost 6 bases; unmatched junction nucleotides: 11. CDR1 and CDR2 from the germline V gene are SGHDT and YYEEEE. The DNA of the CDR3 is TGTGCCAGCAGTACCGGGACAGCCTTATCCAATGAGCAGTTCTTC. Its protein is CASSTGTALSNEQFF.

The chain has TRBV4-2 and TRBJ1-1; the D is unclear. Per the germline V gene, CDR1 is LGHNA and CDR2 is YNFKEQ. V lost 0 bases and J 8 bases, leaving 7 bases between the germline ends. The CDR3 loop spans 12 amino acids. The CDR3 sequence is CASSQEGVEAFF. CDR3 nucleotide sequence: TGTGCCAGCAGCCAAGAGGGCGTAGAAGCTTTCTTT.

The J gene is TRBJ2-7, the V gene TRBV28, with TRBD1 as a possible D gene (6 bases). There are 14 residues in the CDR3. Germline lookup yields CDR1 MDHEN and CDR2 SYDVKM. Trimming removed 6 bases from V and 1 base from J, with 13 bases in between. CDR3 in DNA: TGTGCCAGCAGATCTCCGGGACAATCCTACGAGCAGTACTTC. It codes for CASRSPGQSYEQYF.

V is TRBV30 and J is TRBJ1-2; TRBD1 agrees at 8 bases. CDR1 GTSNPN and CDR2 SVGIG come from the germline V gene (reference sequence). After removal of 3 bases from V and 0 bases from J, the junction contained 9 bases not matched to a gene. This CDR3 is built from 16 residues. The CDR3 loop is CAWSRPGTGPNYGYTF. Here the CDR3 DNA reads TGTGCCTGGAGCCGACCCGGGACAGGCCCTAACTATGGCTACACCTTC.

The chain links TRBV6-1 to TRBJ2-1, with TRBD2 as a possible D gene (6 bases). Deletions cut 2 bases from V and 0 bases from J, with 11 bases between. The CDR3 totals 16 residues. The germline V gene has CDR1 MNHNS and CDR2 SASEGT. The CDR3 reads CASSELRGYSYNEQFF. The CDR3 bases are TGTGCCAGCAGTGAATTGCGGGGTTACTCCTACAATGAGCAGTTCTTC.